These T cell receptor beta chains were read from a single sample in a study of response to subunit inactivated influenza vaccine. Each CDR3 protein is one row after TCRdb ran MiXCR on the RT-PCR reads. The table includes roughly 540,000 distinct CDR3 sequences, 20% to 25% detected once. The sample also formed part of further work on T cells expressing NK-cell markers.

Sample: CD4+ T cells sorted from PBMCs, taken about 13 days after vaccination. The receptors were sampled from a man aged 45-65 years who received an inactivated influenza vaccine. Both conserved end residues are part of each CDR3. The order of the fields is CDR3 DNA, CDR3 protein, D gene, V gene, clone size, CDR3 length, J gene. The D gene is left open where the match is weak. The listing skips clone size in some rows; elsewhere it reads once, few, many or a size class.

cdr3_nt: TGTGCCAGCAGGATCCAGGGGTACACCGGGGAGCTGTTTTTT
cdr3_aa: CASRIQGYTGELFF
d_call: -
v_call: TRBV7-2
clone_size: few
cdr3_length: 14
j_call: TRBJ2-2

cdr3_nt: TGCAGTGCTAAGGCGCGGGAGAGCACAGATACGCAGTATTTT
cdr3_aa: CSAKARESTDTQYF
d_call: TRBD2
v_call: TRBV20-1
clone_size: few
cdr3_length: 14
j_call: TRBJ2-3

cdr3_nt: TGCGCCAGCAGCCGTGGGACAGGAGCCAATCAGCCCCAGCATTTT
cdr3_aa: CASSRGTGANQPQHF
d_call: TRBD1
v_call: TRBV5-1
clone_size: few
cdr3_length: 15
j_call: TRBJ1-5

cdr3_nt: TGCAGTGCTGACCGGCGGGACTCCTACAATGAGCAGTTCTTC
cdr3_aa: CSADRRDSYNEQFF
d_call: -
v_call: TRBV20-1
clone_size: few
cdr3_length: 14
j_call: TRBJ2-1

cdr3_nt: TGTGCCAGCAGTTTTCGGCGCTACGAGCAGTACTTC
cdr3_aa: CASSFRRYEQYF
d_call: -
v_call: TRBV12-3/TRBV12-4
clone_size: many
cdr3_length: 12
j_call: TRBJ2-7

cdr3_nt: TGTGCCAGCAGCCCAACTAGCACCCAAGAGACCCAGTACTTC
cdr3_aa: CASSPTSTQETQYF
d_call: -
v_call: TRBV3-1
clone_size: -
cdr3_length: 14
j_call: TRBJ2-5

cdr3_nt: TGCAGCGTTCGGGGGACAGCTTACAATGAGCAGTTCTTC
cdr3_aa: CSVRGTAYNEQFF
d_call: -
v_call: TRBV29-1
clone_size: -
cdr3_length: 13
j_call: TRBJ2-1

cdr3_nt: TGCAGTGATTCGGGGGCCCCTCCCCGGGCAGATACGCAGTATTTT
cdr3_aa: CSDSGAPPRADTQYF
d_call: -
v_call: TRBV20-1
clone_size: few
cdr3_length: 15
j_call: TRBJ2-3

cdr3_nt: TGTGCCAGCAGTTACTCGATCCTAGCGGGGGGGAATGAGCAGTTCTTC
cdr3_aa: CASSYSILAGGNEQFF
d_call: TRBD2
v_call: TRBV6-5
clone_size: -
cdr3_length: 16
j_call: TRBJ2-1

cdr3_nt: TGCAGCGTTCACCACAGCGATGGCTACACCTTC
cdr3_aa: CSVHHSDGYTF
d_call: -
v_call: TRBV29-1
clone_size: -
cdr3_length: 11
j_call: TRBJ1-2